Following are 8 T cell receptor beta chains from one sample sequenced in a study of brain T cells in children with intractable seizures. Sequencing was performed with immunoSEQ multiplex PCR; in TCRdb, only in-frame clones are kept and a portion is missing. The data contain about 76,000 clones, around 93% of them seen just once; the ten biggest clones take up around 1.6%. This material consisted of peripheral blood, taken at surgery. Receptors originate from a boy less than two years old with tuberous sclerosis and intractable seizures.

V is TRBV7-2 and J is TRBJ1-6; 7 bases align to TRBD1. CDR3 size: 19 residues. V lost 1 base, J lost 11 bases, and 20 bases stayed unmatched. Germline lookup yields CDR1 SGHTA and CDR2 FQGNSA. CDR3 nucleotides: TGTGCCAGCAGCTTAGTGAGTGGGACAGACCTGAGGGGAGCGACACCCCTCCACTTT. Protein: CASSLVSGTDLRGATPLHF.

The chain employs TRBV4-1 and TRBJ2-2; 16 bases agree with TRBD2. With V trimmed by 2 bases and J by 0 bases, 9 bases remained unmatched. Germline-derived CDR1 and CDR2 are MGHRA and YSYEKL. This CDR3 comprises 21 residues. As DNA, the CDR3 is TGCGCCAGCAGCCAACCGGGACTAGCGGGAGGGCCTTCGGCGAACACCGGGGAGCTGTTTTTT. It translates to CASSQPGLAGGPSANTGELFF.

This chain links TRBV28 with TRBJ1-2; D gene uncertain. V dropped 6 bases and J dropped 2 bases, with 13 bases sitting between them. This CDR3 spans 14 amino acids. In germline, CDR1 is MDHEN, CDR2 SYDVKM. The CDR3 reads CASRPRSANYGYTF. The CDR3 coding sequence is TGTGCCAGCAGACCCCGATCGGCAAACTATGGCTACACCTTC.

V and J are TRBV4-2 and TRBJ2-7; D not certain. This CDR3 has 13 amino acids. Germline CDR1 and CDR2: LGHNA and YNFKEQ. The V gene lost 4 bases and the J gene lost 5 bases, with 12 bases spanning the gap. CDR3 DNA: TGTGCCAGCAGCCTCCACCCGGTGGACGAGCAGTACTTC. Translated: CASSLHPVDEQYF.

This chain links TRBV3-1 (or the pseudogene TRBV3-2) with TRBJ2-7; D is possibly TRBD1 (6 bases). This CDR3 region has 13 residues. Germline loops: CDR1 LGHDT, CDR2 YNNKEL (reference sequence). The V gene lost 4 bases and the J gene lost 2 bases, with 9 bases spanning the gap. The CDR3 DNA sequence: TGTGCCAGCAGCCTTGGGACAACCTACGAGCAGTACTTC. As protein: CASSLGTTYEQYF.

The chain employs TRBV15 and TRBJ1-4; D call uncertain. CDR1 and CDR2 (germline): LNHNV, YYDKDF (reference sequence). Trimming cost V 1 base and J 10 bases, with 7 bases left between them. This CDR3 is 12 amino acids long. CDR3 sequence: CATSRGDGKLFF. CDR3 nucleotide sequence: TGTGCCACCAGCAGAGGCGACGGAAAACTGTTTTTT.

The chain has TRBV7-9 and TRBJ2-5; 9 bases match TRBD1. Trimming at V came to 4 bases and at J to 2 bases, leaving 11 bases not matched to a gene. The germline CDR1 and CDR2 sequences are SEHNR and FQNEAQ (reference sequence). There are 17 residues in the CDR3. In nucleotides, the CDR3 is TGTGCCAGCAGCTCCCTAATTACAGGGGGCGAACAAGAGACCCAGTACTTC. The encoded protein is CASSSLITGGEQETQYF.

The chain employs TRBV7-9 and TRBJ2-3; 10 bases agree with TRBD2. Germline V gene sequence: CDR1 SEHNR, CDR2 FQNEAQ (reference sequence). CDR3 length: 16 residues. V shed 3 bases, J shed 3 bases, and the junction held 6 bases outside the gene matches. CDR3 protein: CASSFTSGTLTDTQYF. CDR3 nucleotide sequence: TGTGCCAGCAGCTTTACTAGCGGGACTTTAACAGATACGCAGTATTTT.